Shown below are 16 T cell receptor beta chains from a single sample sequenced in a study of beta chain features in type 1 diabetes. Investigators reverse transcribed all isolated RNA, so they sequenced expressed TCRB transcripts. Libraries were prepared by immunoSEQ multiplex PCR; TCRdb keeps only in-frame clonotypes and omits some of them. The table lists 140,000 or so clones, around 9.3% of them singletons. The sample taken for sequencing was naive CD4+ T cells from blood. The receptors here all came from a man between 18 and 29 years old in good health.

The V gene is TRBV6-1, the J gene TRBJ2-7; TRBD1 matches 9 bases. The CDR3 loop spans 16 amino acids. The ends lost 3 bases at V and 5 bases at J; junction bases unmatched: 11. In germline, CDR1 is MNHNS, CDR2 SASEGT. DNA of the CDR3: TGTGCCAGCAGTGAGAGGGGACAGGGAATATGGGACGAGCAGTACTTC. Residues: CASSERGQGIWDEQYF.

The chain employs TRBV10-1 and TRBJ1-1; 7 positions agree with TRBD1. Germline V gene data show CDR1 as WNHNN and CDR2 as SYGVQD (reference sequence). This CDR3 spans 15 amino acids. V was pared by 3 bases and J by 0 bases, with 4 bases of the junction left unmatched. CDR3 sequence reads: CASSDYRGMNTEAFF. The CDR3 region has the DNA TGCGCCAGCAGTGATTACAGGGGAATGAACACTGAAGCTTTCTTT.

This clone was observed a few times. The rearrangement joins TRBV7-3 to TRBJ2-7; tentative D call: TRBD2 (5 bases). Trimming left V 1 base short and J 2 bases short, with 12 bases between. The CDR3 extends over 15 amino acids. The V gene's germline CDR1 is SGHTA and CDR2 FQGTGA. CDR3 sequence reads: CASSLKAGDTYEQYF. CDR3 nucleotides: TGTGCCAGCAGCTTAAAGGCCGGGGATACCTACGAGCAGTACTTC.

There are a few counts of this clone. V is TRBV4-3 and J is TRBJ1-2; 8 bases map to TRBD1. From germline, CDR1 is LGHNA and CDR2 YSLEER. This CDR3 comprises 16 residues. V trimming: 0 bases; J trimming: 4 bases; junction bases outside the gene matches: 7. In nucleotides, the CDR3 is TGCGCCAGCAGCCAAGATCGCCAGGGGGCCATCTATGGCTACACCTTC. Amino acids: CASSQDRQGAIYGYTF.

At least ten counts were recorded for this clone. V usage is TRBV28 and J usage is TRBJ2-1, with 7 bases fitting TRBD1. J lost 5 bases, V lost 6 bases, and 7 bases had no gene match. The CDR3 extends over 14 amino acids. From germline, CDR1 is MDHEN and CDR2 SYDVKM. CDR3 in amino acids: CASRPMTGNNEQFF. CDR3 DNA sequence: TGTGCCAGCAGACCCATGACAGGGAACAATGAGCAGTTCTTC.

This chain uses TRBV6-6 with TRBJ2-5; 8 nucleotides line up with TRBD1. CDR3 length: 15 amino acids. Germline loops: CDR1 MNHNY, CDR2 SVGAGI (reference sequence). Trimming removed 2 bases from V and 5 bases from J; junction bases left unmatched: 7. The CDR3 region is CASSYGQGARETQYF. Written as DNA, the CDR3 is TGTGCCAGCAGTTACGGGCAGGGGGCGCGGGAGACCCAGTACTTC.

This clone was recorded a few times. This chain links TRBV4-2 with TRBJ2-2; 9 nucleotides line up with TRBD2. Germline V gene data show CDR1 as LGHNA and CDR2 as YNFKEQ. V was pared by 4 bases and J by 6 bases, with 12 bases of the junction left unmatched. The CDR3 runs to 17 residues. The CDR3 nucleotides read TGTGCCAGCAGCCCCAATGGGTTAGCGGGGGCGGCCGGGGAGCTGTTTTTT. It encodes CASSPNGLAGAAGELFF.

The V call is TRBV5-6, the J call TRBJ1-4, with 7 bases that match TRBD1. The CDR3 contains 14 residues. Germline V lookup: CDR1 SGHDT, CDR2 YYEEEE. V shed 1 base and J 7 bases; nucleotides not matched to a gene: 4. This CDR3 reads CASSLRQGGEKLFF. CDR3 sequence (DNA): TGTGCCAGCAGCTTGCGTCAGGGGGGTGAAAAACTGTTTTTT.

V and J are TRBV7-3 and TRBJ2-1; 8 nucleotides align to TRBD1. The length of the CDR3 is 20 residues. Per the germline V gene, CDR1 is SGHTA and CDR2 is FQGTGA. Germline trimming cut 4 bases from V and 6 bases from J; bases unmatched to any gene: 23. The CDR3 DNA reads as TGTGCCAGCAGCTCGCCTCCCGGACAGGGAACGGGATGGAGGTCCAATGAGCAGTTCTTC. It yields the protein CASSSPPGQGTGWRSNEQFF.

This clone was recorded at least ten times. V gene TRBV7-2 combines with J gene TRBJ1-1, with no clear D. There are 14 residues in the CDR3. Germline-derived CDR1 and CDR2 are SGHTA and FQGNSA. Deletions cut 0 bases from V and 0 bases from J, with 5 bases between. The chain's CDR3 is CASSLAAVNTEAFF. CDR3 DNA: TGTGCCAGCAGCTTAGCAGCGGTGAACACTGAAGCTTTCTTT.

This chain joins TRBV5-6 and TRBJ1-3; D possibly corresponds to TRBD1 (6 bases). Per germline, CDR1 SGHDT and CDR2 YYEEEE. The CDR3 totals 16 residues. Trimming stripped 4 bases from V and 0 bases from J, with 14 bases between. The CDR3 region has the DNA TGTGCCAGCAGCCCGGGACACACAAGCTCTGGAAACACCATATATTTT. Translation gives CASSPGHTSSGNTIYF.

The J gene is TRBJ1-6, the V gene TRBV30, with 8 bases identical to TRBD1. The CDR3 has 14 amino acids. V was pared by 5 bases and J by 6 bases, with 6 bases of the junction left unmatched. Germline values: CDR1 GTSNPN, CDR2 SVGIG (reference sequence). The CDR3 coding sequence is TGTGCCTGGGACGGACAGGGTGGTAATTCACCCCTCCACTTT. It yields the protein CAWDGQGGNSPLHF.

The chain employs TRBV7-2 and TRBJ1-6; 7 bases match TRBD1. From germline, CDR1 is SGHTA and CDR2 FQGNSA. The CDR3 contains 16 residues. The V segment lost 1 base and the J segment 10 bases; nucleotides outside the gene matches: 10. The CDR3 DNA is TGTGCCAGCAGCTTAGGGGGAACAGGGGTCCCGTCACCCCTCCACTTT. As protein: CASSLGGTGVPSPLHF.

The sample holds a few counts of this clone. The gene calls are TRBV6-5 and TRBJ2-3; weak D call: TRBD2 (6 bases). Trimming took off 0 bases at V and 0 bases at J, with 7 bases between the two ends. The CDR3 is 15 amino acids. In germline, CDR1 is MNHEY, CDR2 SVGAGI. The CDR3 region has the DNA TGTGCCAGCAGTTACTCCGGGGGTAGCACAGATACGCAGTATTTT. Protein product: CASSYSGGSTDTQYF.

This clone has only a few counts. This chain joins TRBV5-6 and TRBJ1-5; D uncertain. Per the germline V gene, CDR1 is SGHDT and CDR2 is YYEEEE. The CDR3 totals 13 residues. V was trimmed by 4 bases and J by 7 bases, leaving 12 bases between them. CDR3 region: CASSTDAGQPQHF. DNA of the CDR3: TGTGCCAGCAGCACCGACGCGGGACAGCCCCAGCATTTT. The variable domain in full, completed from reference TRBV5-6 and TRBJ1-5, reads DAGVTQSPTHLIKTRGQQVTLRCSPKSGHDTVSWYQQALGQGPQFIFQYYEEEERQRGNFPDRFSGHQFPNYSSELNVNALLLGDSALYLCASSTDAGQPQHFGDGTRLSIL.

Written as DNA, the CDR3 is TGTGCCAGCAAGGAAGGGACAGCGAACACTGAAGCTTTCTTT. This sequence encodes CASKEGTANTEAFF. The V gene is TRBV6-4, the J gene TRBJ1-1, with 7 bases identical to TRBD1. CDR3 length equals 14 residues. Germline lookup yields CDR1 MRHNA and CDR2 SNTAGT. The J segment lost 1 base and the V segment lost 7 bases, leaving 6 bases of the junction unmatched.